This is a list of T cell receptor beta chains from one sample in a study of T cell repertoires in cytomegalovirus infection. One entry per CDR3 protein results from TCRdb running MiXCR on the reads. The sample holds approximately 730,000 distinct CDR3 sequences, roughly 30% seen once. These receptors have no known antigen. Sequenced material: cultured PBMCs, taken from culture after CMV antigen stimulation. These receptors were obtained from a human donor in good health (CMV status not recorded). Some clones in this sample may be carry-over from other donors' samples. Both conserved end residues are part of each CDR3. D genes are given only for firm matches. Size tells how often a clone was seen (once, few, many) or the class of an expanded clone, and some rows leave it out.

j_gene	abundance	d_gene	v_gene	CDR3aa	CDR3nt
TRBJ2-3	.	TRBD2	TRBV6-6	CASSKQLAGVDTQYF	TGTGCCAGCAGTAAGCAACTAGCGGGAGTAGATACGCAGTATTTT
TRBJ1-6	few	.	TRBV12-3/TRBV12-4	CASSLSSSSPLHF	TGTGCCAGCAGTTTATCTTCCTCCTCACCCCTCCACTTT
TRBJ2-3	few	.	TRBV2	CASSEFGPGDTQYF	TGTGCCAGCAGTGAATTTGGGCCGGGGGATACGCAGTATTTT
TRBJ1-1	.	.	TRBV19	CASSIAQGVVAFF	TGTGCCAGTAGTATCGCACAGGGTGTCGTAGCTTTCTTT
TRBJ2-1	many	.	TRBV7-2	CASSTSRSSYNEQFF	TGTGCCAGCAGCACAAGTCGGAGCTCCTACAATGAGCAGTTCTTC
TRBJ2-5	many	.	TRBV7-8	CASSLWASAGKETQYF	TGTGCCAGCAGCTTATGGGCTAGCGCGGGTAAAGAGACCCAGTACTTC
TRBJ1-1	.	.	TRBV29-1	CSASLGVGGEAFF	TGCAGCGCTTCTCTTGGGGTGGGGGGTGAAGCTTTCTTT
TRBJ1-1	many	.	TRBV6-1	CASSELGMNTEAFF	TGTGCCAGCAGTGAATTGGGCATGAACACTGAAGCTTTCTTT
TRBJ2-5	.	.	TRBV4-3	CASSRDALGETQYF	TGCGCCAGCAGCCGGGACGCCCTAGGAGAGACCCAGTACTTC
TRBJ2-7	many	.	TRBV7-8	CASSPMREQYF	TGTGCCAGCAGCCCCATGAGGGAGCAGTACTTC
TRBJ2-1	few	TRBD2	TRBV12-3/TRBV12-4	CASKGLAGGGTYNEQFF	TGTGCCAGCAAGGGACTAGCGGGAGGCGGGACCTACAATGAGCAGTTCTTC
TRBJ2-5	.	.	TRBV4-1	CASSQGSSDETQYF	TGCGCCAGCAGCCAAGGTTCTAGCGACGAGACCCAGTACTTC
TRBJ1-2	few	.	TRBV7-9	CASRLGTGDGYTF	TGTGCCAGCAGATTAGGAACGGGGGATGGCTACACCTTC
TRBJ1-5	many	TRBD1	TRBV7-2	CASSLVGTGQQPQHF	TGTGCCAGCAGCTTAGTAGGGACAGGACAACAGCCCCAGCATTTT
TRBJ1-3	many	.	TRBV7-2	CASSFQGRGNTIYF	TGTGCCAGCAGCTTCCAAGGGCGCGGAAACACCATATATTTT
TRBJ2-1	few	.	TRBV20-1	CSARDPKIWSDEQFF	TGCAGTGCTAGAGATCCGAAAATCTGGTCCGATGAGCAGTTCTTC
TRBJ1-6	.	TRBD1	TRBV10-3	CAISVFDRENSPLHF	TGTGCCATCAGTGTTTTCGACAGGGAAAATTCACCCCTCCACTTT
TRBJ2-1	few	TRBD2	TRBV19	CASSSRAGGYYNEQFF	TGTGCCAGTAGTTCCCGAGCGGGAGGATACTACAATGAGCAGTTCTTC
TRBJ2-1	few	.	TRBV19	CASSIKGGSYNEQFF	TGTGCCAGTAGTATAAAGGGGGGGTCCTACAATGAGCAGTTCTTC
TRBJ2-3	few	.	TRBV5-1	CASSAGLLLSQYF	TGCGCCAGCAGCGCCGGACTGTTACTTTCGCAGTATTTT
TRBJ2-7	.	.	TRBV7-4	CASSLTGSPSYEQYF	TGTGCCAGCAGCCTTACAGGGTCTCCCTCCTACGAGCAGTACTTC
TRBJ1-2	.	TRBD1	TRBV7-4	CASRRDRGPSDGYTF	TGTGCCAGCAGGAGGGACAGGGGCCCCTCTGATGGCTACACCTTC
TRBJ2-7	.	.	TRBV7-9	CASSRSRYEQYF	TGTGCCAGCAGCCGTAGCCGTTACGAGCAGTACTTC
TRBJ1-1	.	.	TRBV20-1	CSARRLTEAFF	TGCAGTGCTAGGAGGCTCACTGAAGCTTTCTTT
TRBJ2-1	few	TRBD2	TRBV4-1	CASSQTSGRSSYNEQFF	TGCGCCAGCAGCCAAACTAGCGGGAGGAGCTCCTACAATGAGCAGTTCTTC
TRBJ2-7	many	TRBD2	TRBV7-2	CASSRTSGGPYEQYF	TGTGCCAGCAGCCGCACTAGCGGGGGTCCCTACGAGCAGTACTTC
TRBJ1-1	.	.	TRBV6-1	CASGRGANTEAFF	TGTGCCAGCGGTAGAGGGGCGAACACTGAAGCTTTCTTT
TRBJ2-7	.	.	TRBV30	CACRDGLSYEQYF	TGTGCCTGTCGGGACGGCCTAAGTTACGAGCAGTACTTC
TRBJ1-5	.	.	TRBV20-1	CSVRRLNQPQHF	TGCAGCGTGAGGCGTTTGAATCAGCCCCAGCATTTT
TRBJ2-1	.	.	TRBV5-6	CASSLEGGPYNEQFF	TGTGCCAGCAGCTTGGAGGGGGGCCCCTACAATGAGCAGTTCTTC
TRBJ1-4	few	.	TRBV7-4	CASSLAAGQRNEKLFF	TGTGCCAGCAGCTTAGCCGCCGGACAGCGGAATGAAAAACTGTTTTTT